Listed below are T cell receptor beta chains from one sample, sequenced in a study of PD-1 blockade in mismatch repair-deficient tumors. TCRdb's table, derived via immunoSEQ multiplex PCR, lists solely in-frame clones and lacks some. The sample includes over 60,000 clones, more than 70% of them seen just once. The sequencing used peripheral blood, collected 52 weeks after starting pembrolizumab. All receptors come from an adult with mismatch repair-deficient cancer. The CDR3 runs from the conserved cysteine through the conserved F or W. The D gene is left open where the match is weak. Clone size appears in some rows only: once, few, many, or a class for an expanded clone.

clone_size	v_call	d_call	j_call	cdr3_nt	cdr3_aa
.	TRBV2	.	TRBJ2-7	TGTGCCAGCAGCGATTCTCCGGACACCCGCTCCTACGAGCAGTACTTC	CASSDSPDTRSYEQYF
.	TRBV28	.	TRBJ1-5	TGTGCCAGCAGTTCCCTGAGGGGCGCGGGACAGCCCCAGCATTTT	CASSSLRGAGQPQHF
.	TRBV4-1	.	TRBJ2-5	TGCGCCAGCAGCCAAGAGAACAGGGTAATAGAGACCCAGTACTTC	CASSQENRVIETQYF
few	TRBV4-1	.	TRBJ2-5	TGCGCCAGCAGCCAAGAATTTACAACGGGGCAAGGGACCCAGTACTTC	CASSQEFTTGQGTQYF
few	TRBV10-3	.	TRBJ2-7	TGTGCCATCCCGGGCAGCCCCTACGAGCAGTACTTC	CAIPGSPYEQYF
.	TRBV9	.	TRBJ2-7	TGTGCCAGCAGCGAGGGCGAAAGGAGCAGCTACGAGCAGTACTTC	CASSEGERSSYEQYF
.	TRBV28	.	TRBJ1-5	TGTGCCAGCAGTTTATGGGGTAACAAGCCCCAGCATTTT	CASSLWGNKPQHF
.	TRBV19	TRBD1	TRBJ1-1	TGTGCCAGTAGTTCCCCTCAGGGGGATCTTGAAGCTTTCTTT	CASSSPQGDLEAFF
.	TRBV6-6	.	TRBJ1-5	TGTGCCAGCAGTTACACTCGAGAGGGTAGCAATCAGCCCCAGCATTTT	CASSYTREGSNQPQHF
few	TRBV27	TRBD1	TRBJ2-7	TGTGCCAGCAGTTGGACCGGGACAGGCTCCTACGAGCAGTACTTC	CASSWTGTGSYEQYF
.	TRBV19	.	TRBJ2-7	TGTGCCAGTAGTGTCTCGGGGTACGAGCAGTACTTC	CASSVSGYEQYF
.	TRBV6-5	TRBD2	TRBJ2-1	TGTGCCAGCAGTTCCCTAGCGGGAGGGTTCCATGAGCAGTTCTTC	CASSSLAGGFHEQFF
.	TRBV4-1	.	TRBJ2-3	TGCGCCAGCAGCCAAGAGGGGTTAGGAGGGGCAGATACGCAGTATTTT	CASSQEGLGGADTQYF
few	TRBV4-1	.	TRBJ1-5	TGCGCCAGCAGCCTCAGGGGTTCTAGCAATCAGCCCCAGCATTTT	CASSLRGSSNQPQHF
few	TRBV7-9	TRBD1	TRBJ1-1	TGTGCCAGCAGCTTCAGGGGGCTACGGACTGAAGCTTTCTTT	CASSFRGLRTEAFF
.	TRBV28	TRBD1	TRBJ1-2	TGTGCCAGCAGTTTGGACAGGGAAATCTATGGCTACACCTTC	CASSLDREIYGYTF
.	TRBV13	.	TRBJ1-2	TGTGCCAGCAGGCGAGCGGACTATGGCTACACCTTC	CASRRADYGYTF
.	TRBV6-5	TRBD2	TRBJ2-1	TGTGCCAGCAGTTCCGGGACTAGCGGTTACAATGAGCAGTTCTTC	CASSSGTSGYNEQFF
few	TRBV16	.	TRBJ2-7	TGTGCCAGCAGCCACCTGGGTCGCGACGAGCAGTACTTC	CASSHLGRDEQYF
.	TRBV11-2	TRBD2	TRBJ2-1	TGTGCCAGCAGCCTGGGACTAAACTCCTACAATGAGCAGTTCTTC	CASSLGLNSYNEQFF
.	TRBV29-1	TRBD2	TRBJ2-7	TGCAGCGTTGCATCGCTAGCGGGAGATGACTACGAGCAGTACTTC	CSVASLAGDDYEQYF
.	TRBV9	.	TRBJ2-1	TGTGCCAGCAGCGTTTCCCAAACGAGGGGTCATGAGCAGTTCTTC	CASSVSQTRGHEQFF
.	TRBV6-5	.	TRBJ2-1	TGTGCCAGCAGTACGGAGCAGGGGCCCTACGAGCAGTTCTTC	CASSTEQGPYEQFF
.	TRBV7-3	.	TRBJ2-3	TGTGCCAGCAGCTTAAACAGCGTAAGCACAGATACGCAGTATTTT	CASSLNSVSTDTQYF
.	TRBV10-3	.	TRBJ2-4	TGTGCCACCAAAGAGAGCACCCTAGCCAAAAACATTCAGTACTTC	CATKESTLAKNIQYF
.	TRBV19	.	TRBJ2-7	TGTGCCAGCAGCGCAGGTACCCCCTACGAGCAGTACTTC	CASSAGTPYEQYF
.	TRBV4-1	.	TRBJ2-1	TGCGCCAGCAGCCAAGCGATTGGCCTTTCGGAGCAGTTCTTC	CASSQAIGLSEQFF
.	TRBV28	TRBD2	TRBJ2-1	TGTGCCAGCACTACGTCCGGACTAGCCTCCTACAATGAGCAGTTCTTC	CASTTSGLASYNEQFF
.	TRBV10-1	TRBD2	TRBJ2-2	TGCGCCAGCAGTTCAACTAGCGGGGTGAACACCGGGGAGCTGTTTTTT	CASSSTSGVNTGELFF
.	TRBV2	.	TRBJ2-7	TGTGCCAGCAGTGAAGAGGGTGTAGCCTACGAGCAGTACTTC	CASSEEGVAYEQYF
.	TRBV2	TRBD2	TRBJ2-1	TGTGCCAGCAGTGAACTAGCGGGAGGGCCCCACAATGAGCAGTTCTTC	CASSELAGGPHNEQFF
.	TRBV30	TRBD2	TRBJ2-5	TGTGCCTGGAGTGCAATCACTAGCGGGGGGCCCCAAGAGACCCAGTACTTC	CAWSAITSGGPQETQYF
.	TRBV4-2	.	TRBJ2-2	TGTGCCAGCAGCCAAGCGCTAGTCCCCGGGGAGCTGTTTTTT	CASSQALVPGELFF
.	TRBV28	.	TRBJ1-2	TGTGCCAGCAGGGACGTCGGGATTAACTATGGCTACACCTTC	CASRDVGINYGYTF
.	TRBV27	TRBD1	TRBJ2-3	TGTGCCAGCAGCTGGACAGGGGGCACAGATACGCAGTATTTT	CASSWTGGTDTQYF
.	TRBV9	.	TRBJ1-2	TGTGCCAGCAGCGTAGGTTGGGTCCCATATGGCTACACCTTC	CASSVGWVPYGYTF
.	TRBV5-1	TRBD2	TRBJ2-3	TGCGCCAGCAGCAATAGCGGGAGTACAGATACGCAGTATTTT	CASSNSGSTDTQYF
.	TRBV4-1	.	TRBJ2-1	TGCGCCAGCAGCCACCCCTCCCAGGGTACGTACAATGAGCAGTTCTTC	CASSHPSQGTYNEQFF
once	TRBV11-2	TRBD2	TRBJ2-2	TGTGCCAGCAGCTTAGGACTCCCTGCTAGCGGGAGAAACACCGGGGAGCTGTTTTTT	CASSLGLPASGRNTGELFF
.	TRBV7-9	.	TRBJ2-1	TGTGCCAGCAGCAATCTAGGATCTCTAGACAATGAGCAGTTCTTC	CASSNLGSLDNEQFF
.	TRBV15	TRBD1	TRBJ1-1	TGTGCCACCAGCCTGGACAGGACGAAAGAAGCTTTCTTT	CATSLDRTKEAFF
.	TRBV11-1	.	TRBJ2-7	TGTGCCAGCAGCTTTGGACGGGCAGGGATCCCCTACGAGCAGTACTTC	CASSFGRAGIPYEQYF
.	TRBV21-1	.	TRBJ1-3	TGTGCCTACGTCGGGGAAGGAGGTAAATCTGGAAACACCATATATTTT	CAYVGEGGKSGNTIYF
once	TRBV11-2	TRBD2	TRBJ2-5	TGTGCCAGCAGTAATTATCGGGAGGGGCGTGGGGAGACCCAGTACTTC	CASSNYREGRGETQYF
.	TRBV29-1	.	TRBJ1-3	TGCAGCGTTGAGCTTTTAGGGGTCGGAAACACCATATATTTT	CSVELLGVGNTIYF
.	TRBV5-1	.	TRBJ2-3	TGCGCCAGCAGCTTGTCAGGGTACGGCACAGATACGCAGTATTTT	CASSLSGYGTDTQYF
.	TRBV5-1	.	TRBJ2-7	TGCGCCAGCAAACTCGCAGGGTTGGTATACGAGCAGTACTTC	CASKLAGLVYEQYF
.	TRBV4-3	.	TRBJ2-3	TGCGCCAGCAGCCAATTACGGGGGAGCACAGATACGCAGTATTTT	CASSQLRGSTDTQYF
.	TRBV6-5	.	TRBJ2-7	TGTGCCAGCAGCTATGGCTGGGCCTACGAGCAGTACTTC	CASSYGWAYEQYF
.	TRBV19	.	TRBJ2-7	TGTGCCAGTAGAGGGGACTTCACCTACGAGCAGTACTTC	CASRGDFTYEQYF
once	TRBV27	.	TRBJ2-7	TGTGCCAGCAGTTCTATCCGTCGGTCGTTCGAGCAGTACTTC	CASSSIRRSFEQYF
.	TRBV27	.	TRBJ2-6	TGTGCCAGCAGTTTGGCTGGGGCCAACGTCCTGACTTTC	CASSLAGANVLTF
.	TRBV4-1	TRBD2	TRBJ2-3	TGCGCCAGCAGCCAAGACACTAGCGGGACCTATACGCAGTATTTT	CASSQDTSGTYTQYF
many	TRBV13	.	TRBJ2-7	TGTGCCAGCAGCCAGCTTAATAGGGGGGACGAGCAGTACTTC	CASSQLNRGDEQYF
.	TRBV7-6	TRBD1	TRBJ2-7	TGTGCCAGCAGCTTACTCGACAGGGTAGGGCCCTACGAGCAGTACTTC	CASSLLDRVGPYEQYF
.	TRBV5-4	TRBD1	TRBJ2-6	TGTGCCAGCAGCGGACCAGCGGACAGGGGGTTCTCTGGGGCCAACGTCCTGACTTTC	CASSGPADRGFSGANVLTF
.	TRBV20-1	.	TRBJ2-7	TGCAGTGCTAGGAGAGGGTACGAGCAGTACTTC	CSARRGYEQYF
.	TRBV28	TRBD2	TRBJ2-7	TGTGCCAGCAGTTCAAACCGAATTGGACTAGCGGGAGGCAACGGGTACGAGCAGTACTTC	CASSSNRIGLAGGNGYEQYF
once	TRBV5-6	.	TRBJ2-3	TGTGCCGGCCGATTTTGGGGGTCAGGAGATACGCAGTATTTT	CAGRFWGSGDTQYF